This entry lists 24 T cell receptor beta chains sequenced from one sample in a study of cytomegalovirus exposure and HLA in healthy donors. Primers for the PCR totalled 60 Vbeta and 13 Jbeta. TCRdb keeps only in-frame clones here, not all; method: immunoSEQ multiplex PCR. The data hold 130,000 to 150,000 clones, with about three quarters observed a single time. Source material: PBMCs. Receptors originate from a young man in good health and CMV-seronegative.

This clone has just a few counts. The V call is TRBV19, the J call TRBJ2-3; TRBD2 might be the D (6 bases). Trimming took off 5 bases at V and 0 bases at J, with 12 bases between the two ends. The CDR3 totals 15 residues. Germline V gives CDR1 LNHDA, CDR2 SQIVND (reference sequence). The CDR3 DNA reads TGTGCCAGTAGTCGCGGGGACCTTAGCACAGATACGCAGTATTTT. Translation: CASSRGDLSTDTQYF.

The gene calls are TRBV6-1 and TRBJ2-3, with D tentatively TRBD1 (6 bases). This CDR3 contains 13 residues. The germline CDR1 and CDR2 sequences are MNHNS and SASEGT. Trimming pared 6 bases from V and 4 bases from J, leaving 11 bases between. The CDR3 loop is CASSEPGADTQYF. The CDR3 nucleotides are TGTGCCAGCAGCGAGCCAGGGGCAGATACGCAGTATTTT.

The rearrangement joins TRBV29-1 to TRBJ2-6; a weak D match, TRBD1 (5 bases). The germline CDR1 and CDR2 sequences are SQVTM and ANQGSEA. Deletions cut 2 bases from V and 4 bases from J, with 12 bases between. This CDR3 is 15 amino acids long. The CDR3 DNA sequence: TGCAGCGTTGAACCTCAGGGTGGAGGGGCCAACGTCCTGACTTTC. Its translation: CSVEPQGGGANVLTF.

Concerning this clone itself: Other DNA variants within this sample encode the same CDR3. The chain links TRBV2 to TRBJ1-6; 7 positions agree with TRBD1. With 4 bases clipped from V and 6 bases from J, the junction kept 6 bases outside the gene matches. Germline V CDR1 and CDR2: SNHLY, FYNNEI. The CDR3 has 15 amino acids. The chain's CDR3 is CASSVEGQSNSPLHF. Here the CDR3 DNA reads TGTGCCAGCAGTGTCGAGGGACAGAGTAATTCACCCCTCCACTTT.

This chain connects TRBV9 to TRBJ2-5; 9 bases align to TRBD2. V lost 3 bases and J lost 5; bases outside the gene matches: 11. The germline V gene has CDR1 SGDLS and CDR2 YYNGEE. This CDR3 region has 16 residues. CDR3 coding DNA: TGTGCCAGCAGCGCCGAGCAGCGGGCGGGAGGGGAGACCCAGTACTTC. Its protein is CASSAEQRAGGETQYF.

The chain uses TRBV7-9 and TRBJ2-2; the D gene is possibly TRBD2 (6 bases). The CDR3 contains 14 residues. The germline CDR1 and CDR2 sequences are SEHNR and FQNEAQ (reference sequence). V gave up 2 bases and J gave up 7 bases, with 11 bases separating them. This CDR3 is CASSLPGRGGELFF. CDR3 sequence (DNA): TGTGCCAGCAGCTTACCCGGGCGGGGCGGGGAGCTGTTTTTT.

The chain couples TRBV5-1 to TRBJ2-7, with TRBD2 matching over 8 bases. With V trimmed by 0 bases and J by 2 bases, 10 bases remained unmatched. Germline CDR1 and CDR2: SGHRS and YFSETQ. The CDR3 extends over 17 amino acids. As DNA, the CDR3 is TGCGCCAGCAGCTTGGGGGGTGGCGGGGGGAAACCCTACGAGCAGTACTTC. As protein: CASSLGGGGGKPYEQYF.

The rearrangement links TRBV18 to TRBJ2-3, with D perhaps TRBD2 (6 bases). This CDR3 is 12 amino acids long. Germline loops: CDR1 KGHSH, CDR2 LQKENI. V was cut by 3 bases and J by 8 bases, with 9 bases left in between. CDR3 protein: CASSPRRGTQYF. In nucleotides, the CDR3 is TGTGCCAGCTCACCCCGGCGGGGTACGCAGTATTTT.

The chain couples TRBV7-2 to TRBJ2-1; possible D gene TRBD2, 5 bases. The CDR3 loop spans 15 amino acids. V was shortened by 0 bases and J by 8 bases, with 14 bases between the two germline ends. The germline V gene encodes CDR1 SGHTA and CDR2 FQGNSA. DNA for the CDR3: TGTGCCAGCAGCTTAGCGCGCCAGCGGCAGTATGAGCAGTTCTTC. It is translated as CASSLARQRQYEQFF.

The chain combines TRBV6-4 with TRBJ2-1, with 11 nucleotides matching TRBD2. With 3 bases clipped from V and 8 bases from J, the junction kept 9 bases outside the gene matches. The CDR3 contains 16 residues. Germline assignment: CDR1 MRHNA and CDR2 SNTAGT. DNA of the CDR3: TGTGCCAGCAGTGAAAGTCTAGCGGGGGGTAAGGATGAGCAGTTCTTC. Translating gives CASSESLAGGKDEQFF.

The CDR3 sequence is CASSFGQKSNTEAFF. CDR3 nucleotide sequence: TGTGCCAGCAGCTTCGGACAGAAGAGTAACACTGAAGCTTTCTTT. The chain joins TRBV11-1 to TRBJ1-1, with a possible D match to TRBD1 (6 bases). The V end was cut by 3 bases, the J end by 2 bases, with 13 bases between. Germline CDR1 reads SGHAT; CDR2 reads FQDESV (reference sequence). The length of the CDR3 is 15 residues.

This chain connects TRBV5-1 to TRBJ2-1; 10 nucleotides line up with TRBD2. V lost 0 bases and J lost 0; bases outside the gene matches: 6. CDR3 size: 18 residues. Germline V gene lookup returns CDR1 SGHRS and CDR2 YFSETQ. CDR3 region: CASSLAGAGGPSYNEQFF. CDR3 sequence (DNA): TGCGCCAGCAGCTTGGCCGGAGCGGGAGGGCCCTCCTACAATGAGCAGTTCTTC.

This clone was found a few times. The rearrangement links TRBV11-2 to TRBJ2-7; TRBD1 aligns across 9 bases. The junction had 4 bases not matched to a gene; V was cut back by 4 bases and J by 3 bases. Germline V CDR1 and CDR2: SGHAT, FQNNGV. This CDR3 is 14 amino acids long. CDR3: CASSYGGQGYEQYF. The CDR3 DNA reads as TGTGCCAGCAGCTACGGGGGACAGGGCTACGAGCAGTACTTC.

The chain combines TRBV6-5 with TRBJ2-1; TRBD1 might be the D (6 bases). The CDR3 loop spans 15 amino acids. Trimming pared 5 bases from V and 0 bases from J, leaving 11 bases between. Germline CDR1 is MNHEY and CDR2 is SVGAGI. CDR3 bases: TGTGCCAGCAGTCCCGGACAGAGCTCCTACAATGAGCAGTTCTTC. Residues: CASSPGQSSYNEQFF.

This clone has just a few counts. The V gene is TRBV6-1, the J gene TRBJ2-3, with a weak D call TRBD1 (6 bases). The CDR3 extends over 15 amino acids. V was shortened by 1 base and J by 2 bases, with 10 bases between the two germline ends. In germline, CDR1 is MNHNS, CDR2 SASEGT. CDR3 bases: TGTGCCAGCAGTGAAGGACAGGTTTTCACAGATACGCAGTATTTT. Translating it yields CASSEGQVFTDTQYF.

In the case of this clone: This CDR3 fails to terminate in the conserved phenylalanine or tryptophan, so it likely reflects a read error. This rearrangement joins TRBV2 to TRBJ1-1; tentative D call: TRBD1 (6 bases). V dropped 3 bases and J dropped 3 bases, with 11 bases sitting between them. The CDR3 loop spans 14 amino acids. Looked up from germline, CDR1 is SNHLY and CDR2 is FYNNEI. The CDR3 loop reads CASSDRGGYTEAFV. The CDR3, as DNA: TGTGCCAGCAGTGACAGGGGAGGGTACACTGAAGCTTTCGTT.

A few counts support this clone. This chain connects TRBV5-1 to TRBJ1-4; 7 nucleotides agree with TRBD1. The germline V gene encodes CDR1 SGHRS and CDR2 YFSETQ. The CDR3 extends over 16 amino acids. The J segment lost 8 bases and the V segment lost 4 bases, leaving 14 bases of the junction unmatched. CDR3 in amino acids: CASSPYSTGPSEKLFF. For the CDR3, the DNA is TGCGCCAGCAGCCCCTATTCGACAGGGCCAAGCGAAAAACTGTTTTTT.

This clone was observed a few times. For the CDR3, the DNA is TGTGCCAGCAGATCAGGGACTAGCAGTAAGGCCGGGGAGCTGTTTTTT. Its translation: CASRSGTSSKAGELFF. The V call is TRBV9, the J call TRBJ2-2; TRBD2 agrees at 9 bases. Trimming removed 5 bases from V and 6 bases from J; junction bases left unmatched: 11. The length of the CDR3 is 16 residues. CDR1 is SGDLS, CDR2 YYNGEE, per germline. Full variable domain (outside the CDR3, taken from reference TRBV9 and TRBJ2-2): DSGVTQTPKHLITATGQRVTLRCSPRSGDLSVYWYQQSLDQGLQFLIQYYNGEERAKGNILERFSAQQFPDLHSELNLSSLELGDSALYFCASRSGTSSKAGELFFGEGSRLTVL.

Only a few counts were recorded for this clone. The chain employs TRBV30 and TRBJ2-3; a possible D gene is TRBD1 (6 bases). This CDR3 has 15 amino acids. Trimming left V 5 bases short and J 6 bases short, with 21 bases between. CDR1 GTSNPN and CDR2 SVGIG come from the germline V gene (reference sequence). DNA for the CDR3: TGTGCCTGGGGGAAGGACAGCTTTCAGGGGGATACGCAGTATTTT. It encodes CAWGKDSFQGDTQYF.

V usage is TRBV30 and J usage is TRBJ2-1, with TRBD2 matching 7 bases. CDR1 is GTSNPN and CDR2 is SVGIG in the germline V gene (reference sequence). The CDR3 spans 15 residues. V was clipped by 2 bases and J by 5 bases; unmatched bases: 9. The CDR3 region is CAWSSLAGWHNEQFF. The CDR3 DNA reads as TGTGCCTGGAGTTCATTAGCGGGTTGGCACAATGAGCAGTTCTTC.

This clone was counted once. V and J are TRBV19 and TRBJ2-7; the match to TRBD1 covers 7 bases. There are 15 residues in the CDR3. After removal of 5 bases from V and 4 bases from J, the junction contained 11 bases not matched to a gene. Germline V gene lookup returns CDR1 LNHDA and CDR2 SQIVND (reference sequence). In DNA, the CDR3 is TGTGCCAGTAGTTTCATGGCAGGGGGAATGTACGAGCAGTACTTC. Residues: CASSFMAGGMYEQYF.

The chain recombines TRBV4-1 with TRBJ1-1; 9 bases align to TRBD1. The germline V gene encodes CDR1 MGHRA and CDR2 YSYEKL. The CDR3 is made up of 14 amino acids. V was clipped by 5 bases and J by 3 bases; unmatched bases: 4. The CDR3 sequence: CASSERQGDTEAFF. The CDR3 coding sequence is TGCGCCAGCAGCGAACGACAGGGGGACACTGAAGCTTTCTTT.

The chain joins TRBV5-1 to TRBJ1-1; TRBD1 is a possible D gene (5 bases). This CDR3 region has 16 residues. V lost 3 bases, J lost 5 bases, and 20 bases lay in between. Germline CDR1 SGHRS, CDR2 YFSETQ. CDR3 loop: CASSSLIQGRGTEAFF. The CDR3 bases are TGCGCCAGCAGCTCCCTCATTCAGGGTAGGGGAACTGAAGCTTTCTTT.

This clone came up once. The rearrangement joins TRBV7-9 to TRBJ1-4; perhaps TRBD1 as D (5 bases). In germline, CDR1 is SEHNR, CDR2 FQNEAQ (reference sequence). CDR3 size: 15 residues. V was pared by 4 bases and J by 5 bases, with 14 bases between. The CDR3 nucleotides are TGTGCCAGCAGCTATCCCGGGGGAAGAAATGAAAAACTGTTTTTT. This codes for CASSYPGGRNEKLFF.